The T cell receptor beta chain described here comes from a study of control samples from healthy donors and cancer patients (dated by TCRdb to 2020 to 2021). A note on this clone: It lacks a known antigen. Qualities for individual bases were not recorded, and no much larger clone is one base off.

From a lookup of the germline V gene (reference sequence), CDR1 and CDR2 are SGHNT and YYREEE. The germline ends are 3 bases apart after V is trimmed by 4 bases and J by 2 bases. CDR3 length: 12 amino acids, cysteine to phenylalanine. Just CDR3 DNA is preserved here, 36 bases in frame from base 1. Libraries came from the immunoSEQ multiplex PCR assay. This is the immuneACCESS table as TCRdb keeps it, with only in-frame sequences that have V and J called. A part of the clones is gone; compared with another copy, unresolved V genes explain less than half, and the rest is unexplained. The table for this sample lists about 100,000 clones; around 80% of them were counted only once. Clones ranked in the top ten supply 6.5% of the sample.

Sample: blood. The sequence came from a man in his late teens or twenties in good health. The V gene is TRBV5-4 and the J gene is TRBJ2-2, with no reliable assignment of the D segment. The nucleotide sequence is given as TGTGCCAGCAGCGCAAACACCGGGGAGCTGTTTTTT. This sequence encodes CASSANTGELFF.